These 18 T cell receptor beta chains were sequenced from one sample in a study of OX40 agonist ivuxolimab in advanced cancers. Some clones are missing from TCRdb's copy, which holds only in-frame ones; the method was immunoSEQ multiplex PCR. The table lists 45,000 to 65,000 clones, over 70% of them singletons. The sample consisted of CD4+ or CD8+ T cells sorted from blood, taken in a trial of the OX40 agonist ivuxolimab. These receptors were collected from an adult with an advanced solid tumor such as melanoma, head and neck, liver or kidney cancer.

The rearrangement uses TRBV28 and TRBJ1-3; possibly TRBD1 for D (5 bases). Trimming shortened V by 6 bases and J by 1 base, and 10 bases separated the two germline ends. The germline CDR1 and CDR2 sequences are MDHEN and SYDVKM. This CDR3 region has 14 residues. The CDR3 DNA reads TGTGCCAGCAGGGTCGGGGGATCTGGAAACACCATATATTTT. Translating gives CASRVGGSGNTIYF.

Points on this clone: A read error is possible here, since a much larger clone lies one base away. J is TRBJ2-7 and V is TRBV27; 11 bases fit TRBD1. CDR3 size: 13 residues. Per the germline V gene, CDR1 is MNHEY and CDR2 is SMNVEV (reference sequence). CDR3 region: CASRTDRGHEQCF. The CDR3 DNA reads as TGTGCCAGCAGGACGGACAGGGGGCACGAGCAGTGCTTC.

The genes are TRBV6-1 and TRBJ2-2, with D perhaps matching TRBD2 (5 bases). The V end lost 8 bases, the J end lost 1 base, and 14 bases lay between the germline ends. The CDR3 extends over 15 amino acids. Germline CDR1 reads MNHNS; CDR2 reads SASEGT. Here the CDR3 reads CASCRRGLNTGELFF. The CDR3 DNA reads as TGTGCCAGCTGCCGTCGAGGACTGAACACCGGGGAGCTGTTTTTT.

The chain is built from TRBV28 and TRBJ2-2; D is uncertain. The CDR3 runs 14 residues. The V gene lost 5 bases and the J gene lost 1 base, with 8 bases spanning the gap. Germline CDR1 and CDR2: MDHEN and SYDVKM. In DNA, the CDR3 is TGTGCCAGCAGTACGACAAGGAACACCGGGGAGCTGTTTTTT. Translated: CASSTTRNTGELFF.

The genes are TRBV6-4 and TRBJ2-7; TRBD1 aligns across 7 bases. J gave up 3 bases and V 6 bases, and 8 bases lay outside the gene matches. The CDR3 loop spans 14 amino acids. The germline gives CDR1 MRHNA, CDR2 SNTAGT. CDR3 DNA sequence: TGTGCCAGCAGCGAACCGGGACAGAACTACGAGCAGTACGTC. This gives the protein CASSEPGQNYEQYV.

The V call is TRBV7-2, the J call TRBJ1-5, with D possibly matching TRBD1 (6 bases). This CDR3 comprises 14 residues. V shed 4 bases and J shed 5 bases, with 12 bases lying between them. Looked up from germline, CDR1 is SGHTA and CDR2 is FQGNSA. The CDR3 coding sequence is TGTGCCAGCAGCTCAGACGGGGGCCATCAGCCCCAGCATTTT. Its translation: CASSSDGGHQPQHF.

J is TRBJ2-3 and V is TRBV7-9, with TRBD1 matching over 10 bases. Germline values: CDR1 SEHNR, CDR2 FQNEAQ (reference sequence). J lost 3 bases, V lost 4 bases, and 1 base had no gene match. The CDR3 is 14 residues long. The CDR3 sequence: CASSWTGGTDTQYF. The CDR3 DNA follows: TGTGCCAGCAGCTGGACAGGGGGAACAGATACGCAGTATTTT.

V is TRBV6-5 and J is TRBJ1-3; D is perhaps TRBD1 (6 bases). CDR3 size: 15 residues. Trimming removed 6 bases at V and 5 bases at J, with 17 bases between. Germline V gene lookup returns CDR1 MNHEY and CDR2 SVGAGI. CDR3 nucleotides: TGTGCCAGCAGAGATAGACAGGCTGGTCGAAACACCATATATTTT. Translated: CASRDRQAGRNTIYF.

In nucleotides, the CDR3 is TGTGCCAGCAGTTTATGGGGAGACAGTTACGAGCAGTACTTC. It codes for CASSLWGDSYEQYF. This chain connects TRBV28 to TRBJ2-7; D might be TRBD1 or TRBD2, each matching 5 bases. The germline gives CDR1 MDHEN, CDR2 SYDVKM. This CDR3 has 14 amino acids. Trimming took off 0 bases at V and 4 bases at J, with 10 bases between the two ends.

This clone was observed a single time. This sequence joins TRBV6-4 and TRBJ2-2; 7 nucleotides align to TRBD1. J was trimmed by 0 bases and V by 5 bases; bases with no gene match: 3. The V gene's germline CDR1 is MRHNA and CDR2 SNTAGT. There are 15 residues in the CDR3. CDR3 in DNA: TGTGCCAGCAGTCCGGGACAGTCGAACACCGGGGAGCTGTTTTTT. Protein sequence: CASSPGQSNTGELFF.

The V and J genes are TRBV28 and TRBJ1-5; D gene ambiguous. Between the trimmed V and J ends, which lost 5 bases and 5 bases, there was a span of 7 bases. The CDR3 loop spans 12 amino acids. The germline V gene encodes CDR1 MDHEN and CDR2 SYDVKM. The DNA of the CDR3 is TGTGCCAGCAGTCTTACCCATCAGCCCCAGCATTTT. Protein sequence: CASSLTHQPQHF.

The chain joins TRBV5-1 to TRBJ1-4; D remains ambiguous. Germline CDR1 is SGHRS and CDR2 is YFSETQ. This CDR3 has 14 residues. V was trimmed by 1 base and J by 0 bases, leaving 4 bases between them. DNA of the CDR3: TGCGCCAGCAGCTTGCTGACAACTAATGAAAAACTGTTTTTT. This translates into CASSLLTTNEKLFF.

The chain couples TRBV18 to TRBJ2-3; no definite D call. This CDR3 comprises 11 residues. CDR1 KGHSH and CDR2 LQKENI come from the germline V gene. V lost 3 bases and J 5 bases, leaving 3 bases between the germline ends. The CDR3 is CASSPKDTQYF. The CDR3 DNA reads TGTGCCAGCTCACCCAAAGATACGCAGTATTTT. Full variable domain (remainder filled in from reference TRBV18 and TRBJ2-3): NAGVMQNPRHLVRRRGQEARLRCSPMKGHSHVYWYRQLPEEGLKFMVYLQKENIIDESGMPKERFSAEFPKEGPSILRIQQVVRGDSAAYFCASSPKDTQYFGPGTRLTVL.

The CDR3 coding sequence is TGTGCCAGCAGTTTATGGGGACGTTCGGGGGTCCACGAGCAGTACTTC. The encoded protein is CASSLWGRSGVHEQYF. The chain couples TRBV28 to TRBJ2-7, with D tentatively TRBD2 (6 bases). Germline loops: CDR1 MDHEN, CDR2 SYDVKM. The CDR3 consists of 16 residues. Trimming removed 0 bases from V and 5 bases from J, with 17 bases in between.

The rearrangement links TRBV7-2 to TRBJ1-6; D remains ambiguous. The V gene's germline CDR1 is SGHTA and CDR2 FQGNSA. The CDR3 spans 14 residues. V shed 5 bases and J shed 8 bases, with 13 bases lying between them. CDR3 bases: TGTGCCAGCAGCCCCAAAAGGATACATTCACCCCTCCACTTT. Protein sequence: CASSPKRIHSPLHF.

This rearrangement joins TRBV2 to TRBJ1-5; tentatively, D is TRBD1 (5 bases). This CDR3 has 14 amino acids. Looked up from germline, CDR1 is SNHLY and CDR2 is FYNNEI. V lost 8 bases to trimming and J lost 2 bases, with 13 bases between them. CDR3 region: CASQWQGGNQPQHF. Written as DNA, the CDR3 is TGTGCCAGCCAATGGCAGGGAGGCAATCAGCCCCAGCATTTT.

The chain recombines TRBV7-2 with TRBJ1-2, with D tentatively TRBD1 (6 bases). This CDR3 is 13 amino acids long. Germline-derived CDR1 and CDR2 are SGHTA and FQGNSA. V was pared by 0 bases and J by 8 bases, with 10 bases between. The CDR3 region has the DNA TGTGCCAGCAGCTTAGCGTCAGGGGCCGGCTACACCTTC. The encoded protein is CASSLASGAGYTF. The full variable domain, its missing parts supplied by reference TRBV7-2 and TRBJ1-2, is GAGVSQSPSNKVTEKGKDVELRCDPISGHTALYWYRQSLGQGLEFLIYFQGNSAPDKSGLPSDRFSAERTGGSVSTLTIQRTQQEDSAVYLCASSLASGAGYTFGSGTRLTVV.

The chain combines TRBV18 with TRBJ1-5, with a tentative D call TRBD1 (5 bases). CDR1 is KGHSH and CDR2 is LQKENI in the germline V gene. V was shortened by 3 bases and J by 4 bases, with 10 bases between the two germline ends. The CDR3 has 14 amino acids. The CDR3 reads CASSPTTENQPQHF. CDR3 DNA: TGTGCCAGCTCACCCACGACAGAGAATCAGCCCCAGCATTTT.